This TCR beta chain originates from a study of neurological immune-mediated disorders. Trimming at V came to 2 bases and at J to 4 bases, leaving 3 bases not matched to a gene. The CDR3 runs 14 residues. CDR1 is SGHRS, CDR2 YFSETQ, per germline. Ten or more counts support this clonotype. Each CDR3 protein gets one entry after TCRdb re-called the 5' RACE reads with MiXCR. The sample holds approximately 59,000 distinct CDR3 sequences, roughly 4.9% seen once. Sequencing used PBMCs. The TCR sequence derives from a human donor with multiple sclerosis. The donor label of this sample is uncertain. The rearrangement joins TRBV5-1 to TRBJ2-7; 10 positions match TRBD1. The CDR3 DNA sequence: TGCGCCAGCAGCTTTCTGGACAGGGGGTACGAGCAGTACTTC. As protein: CASSFLDRGYEQYF.